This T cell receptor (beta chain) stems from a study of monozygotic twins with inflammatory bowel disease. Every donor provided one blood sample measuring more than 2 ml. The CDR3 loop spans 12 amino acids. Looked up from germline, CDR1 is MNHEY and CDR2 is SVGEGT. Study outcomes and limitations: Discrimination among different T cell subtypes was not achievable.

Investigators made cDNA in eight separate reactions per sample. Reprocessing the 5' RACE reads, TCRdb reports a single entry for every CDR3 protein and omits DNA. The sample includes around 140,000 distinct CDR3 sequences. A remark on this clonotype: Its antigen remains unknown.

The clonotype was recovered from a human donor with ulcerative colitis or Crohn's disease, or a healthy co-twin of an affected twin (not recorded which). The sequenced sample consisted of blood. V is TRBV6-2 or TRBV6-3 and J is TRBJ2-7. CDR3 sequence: CASSTSFYEQYF.